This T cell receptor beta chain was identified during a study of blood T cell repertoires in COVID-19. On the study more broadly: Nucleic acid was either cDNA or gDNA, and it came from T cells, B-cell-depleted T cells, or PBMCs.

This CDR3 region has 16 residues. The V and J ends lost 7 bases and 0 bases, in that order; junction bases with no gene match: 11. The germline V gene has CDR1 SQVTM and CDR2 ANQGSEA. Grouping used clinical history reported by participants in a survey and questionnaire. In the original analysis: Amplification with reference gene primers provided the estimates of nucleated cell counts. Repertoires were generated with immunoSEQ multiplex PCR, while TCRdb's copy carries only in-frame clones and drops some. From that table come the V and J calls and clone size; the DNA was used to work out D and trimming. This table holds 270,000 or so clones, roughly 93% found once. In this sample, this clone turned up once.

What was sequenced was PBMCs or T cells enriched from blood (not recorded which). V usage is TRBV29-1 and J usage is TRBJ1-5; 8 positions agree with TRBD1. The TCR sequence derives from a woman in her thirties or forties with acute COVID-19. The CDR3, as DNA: TGCAGCGCGCTACTCCGGGACAGGTATAGCAATCAGCCCCAGCATTTT. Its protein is CSALLRDRYSNQPQHF. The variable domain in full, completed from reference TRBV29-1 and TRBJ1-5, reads SAVISQKPSRDICQRGTSLTIQCQVDSQVTMMFWYRQQPGQSLTLIATANQGSEATYESGFVIDKFPISRPNLTFSTLTVSNMSPEDSSIYLCSALLRDRYSNQPQHFGDGTRLSIL.